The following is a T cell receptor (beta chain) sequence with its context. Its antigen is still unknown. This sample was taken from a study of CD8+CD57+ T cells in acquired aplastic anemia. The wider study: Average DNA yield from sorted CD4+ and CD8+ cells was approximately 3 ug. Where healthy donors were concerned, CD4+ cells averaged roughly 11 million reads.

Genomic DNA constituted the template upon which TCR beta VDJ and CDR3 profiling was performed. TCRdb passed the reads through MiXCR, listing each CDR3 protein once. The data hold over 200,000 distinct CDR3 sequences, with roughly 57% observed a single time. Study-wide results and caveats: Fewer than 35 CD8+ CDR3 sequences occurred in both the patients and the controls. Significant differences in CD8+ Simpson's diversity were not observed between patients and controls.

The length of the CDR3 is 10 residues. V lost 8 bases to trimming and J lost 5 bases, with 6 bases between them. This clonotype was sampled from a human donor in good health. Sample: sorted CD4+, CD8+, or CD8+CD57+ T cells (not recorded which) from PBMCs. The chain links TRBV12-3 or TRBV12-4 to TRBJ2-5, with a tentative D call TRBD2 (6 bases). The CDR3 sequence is CASGGETQYF. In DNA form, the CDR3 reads TGTGCCAGCGGGGGGGAGACCCAGTACTTC.